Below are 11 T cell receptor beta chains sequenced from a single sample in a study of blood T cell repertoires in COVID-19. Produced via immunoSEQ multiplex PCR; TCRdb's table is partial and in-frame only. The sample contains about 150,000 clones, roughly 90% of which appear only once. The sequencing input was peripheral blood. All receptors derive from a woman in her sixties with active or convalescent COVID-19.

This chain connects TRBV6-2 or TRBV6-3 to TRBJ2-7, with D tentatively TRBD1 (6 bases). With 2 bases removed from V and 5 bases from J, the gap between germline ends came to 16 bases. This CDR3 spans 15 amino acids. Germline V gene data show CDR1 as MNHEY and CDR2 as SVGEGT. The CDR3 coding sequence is TGTGCCAGCAGTTACCCCGGGGCAGGGGTGGACGAGCAGTACTTC. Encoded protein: CASSYPGAGVDEQYF.

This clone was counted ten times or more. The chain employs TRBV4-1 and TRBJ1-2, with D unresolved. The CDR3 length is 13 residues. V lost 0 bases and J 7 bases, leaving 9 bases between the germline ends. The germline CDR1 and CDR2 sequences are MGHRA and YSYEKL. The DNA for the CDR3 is TGCGCCAGCAGCCAAGATCAGGCGGGTGGCTACACCTTC. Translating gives CASSQDQAGGYTF.

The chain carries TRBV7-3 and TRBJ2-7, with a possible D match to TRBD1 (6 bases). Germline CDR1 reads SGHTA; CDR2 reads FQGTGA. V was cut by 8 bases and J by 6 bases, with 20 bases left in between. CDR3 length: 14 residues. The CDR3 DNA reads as TGTGCCAGCGGCCACGGGCCAGGGGTAAGCGAGCAGTACTTC. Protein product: CASGHGPGVSEQYF.

The CDR3: CASSLAGYGYTF. The CDR3 nucleotides are TGTGCCAGCAGCTTGGCGGGATATGGCTACACCTTC. This chain joins TRBV5-6 and TRBJ1-2; D remains ambiguous. This CDR3 comprises 12 residues. Germline V CDR1 and CDR2: SGHDT, YYEEEE. With 0 bases removed from V and 5 bases from J, the gap between germline ends came to 5 bases.

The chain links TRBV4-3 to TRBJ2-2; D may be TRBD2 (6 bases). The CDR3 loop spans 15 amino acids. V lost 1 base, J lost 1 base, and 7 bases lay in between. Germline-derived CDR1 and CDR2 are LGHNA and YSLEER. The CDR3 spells CASSQGGVNTGELFF. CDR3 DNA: TGCGCCAGCAGCCAAGGGGGGGTGAACACCGGGGAGCTGTTTTTT.

CDR3 amino acids: CASSFSRNTGELFF. CDR3 bases: TGCGCCAGCAGCTTCTCTCGGAACACCGGGGAGCTGTTTTTT. This chain joins TRBV5-1 and TRBJ2-2; D ambiguous. Germline V gene lookup returns CDR1 SGHRS and CDR2 YFSETQ. The CDR3 consists of 14 residues. V dropped 2 bases and J dropped 1 base, with 6 bases sitting between them.

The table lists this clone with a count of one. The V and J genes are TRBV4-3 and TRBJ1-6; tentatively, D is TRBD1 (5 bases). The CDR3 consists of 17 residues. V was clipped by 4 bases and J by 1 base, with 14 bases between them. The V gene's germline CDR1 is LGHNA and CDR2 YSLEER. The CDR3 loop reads CASSREPQGSYNSPLHF. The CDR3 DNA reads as TGCGCCAGCAGCCGAGAGCCCCAGGGTTCCTATAATTCACCCCTCCACTTT.

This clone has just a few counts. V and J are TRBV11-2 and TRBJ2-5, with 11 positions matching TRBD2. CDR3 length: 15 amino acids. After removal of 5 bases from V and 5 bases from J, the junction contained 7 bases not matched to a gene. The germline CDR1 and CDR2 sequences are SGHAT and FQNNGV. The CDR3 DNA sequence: TGTGCCAGCAGCGTCGGACTAGCGGGTCCCGAGACCCAGTACTTC. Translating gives CASSVGLAGPETQYF.

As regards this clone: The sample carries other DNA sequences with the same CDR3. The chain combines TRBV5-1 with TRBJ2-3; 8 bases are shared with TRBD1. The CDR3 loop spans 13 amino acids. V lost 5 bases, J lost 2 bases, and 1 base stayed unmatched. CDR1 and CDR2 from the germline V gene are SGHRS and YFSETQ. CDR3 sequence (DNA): TGCGCCAGCAGGGACAGGGTCACAGATACGCAGTATTTT. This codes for CASRDRVTDTQYF.

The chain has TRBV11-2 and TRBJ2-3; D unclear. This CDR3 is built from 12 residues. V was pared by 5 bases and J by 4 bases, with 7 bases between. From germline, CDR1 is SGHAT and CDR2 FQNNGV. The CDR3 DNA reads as TGTGCCAGCAGCATATTGTCAGATACGCAGTATTTT. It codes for CASSILSDTQYF. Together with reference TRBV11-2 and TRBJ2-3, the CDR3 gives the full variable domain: EAGVAQSPRYKIIEKRQSVAFWCNPISGHATLYWYQQILGQGPKLLIQFQNNGVVDDSQLPKDRFSAERLKGVDSTLKIQPAKLEDSAVYLCASSILSDTQYFGPGTRLTVL.

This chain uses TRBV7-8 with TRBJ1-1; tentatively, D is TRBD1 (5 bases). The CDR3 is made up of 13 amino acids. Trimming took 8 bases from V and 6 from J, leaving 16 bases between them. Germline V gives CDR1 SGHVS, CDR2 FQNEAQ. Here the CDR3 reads CASAPGGRPEAFF. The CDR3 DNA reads TGTGCCAGCGCCCCCGGGGGGAGGCCTGAAGCTTTCTTT.